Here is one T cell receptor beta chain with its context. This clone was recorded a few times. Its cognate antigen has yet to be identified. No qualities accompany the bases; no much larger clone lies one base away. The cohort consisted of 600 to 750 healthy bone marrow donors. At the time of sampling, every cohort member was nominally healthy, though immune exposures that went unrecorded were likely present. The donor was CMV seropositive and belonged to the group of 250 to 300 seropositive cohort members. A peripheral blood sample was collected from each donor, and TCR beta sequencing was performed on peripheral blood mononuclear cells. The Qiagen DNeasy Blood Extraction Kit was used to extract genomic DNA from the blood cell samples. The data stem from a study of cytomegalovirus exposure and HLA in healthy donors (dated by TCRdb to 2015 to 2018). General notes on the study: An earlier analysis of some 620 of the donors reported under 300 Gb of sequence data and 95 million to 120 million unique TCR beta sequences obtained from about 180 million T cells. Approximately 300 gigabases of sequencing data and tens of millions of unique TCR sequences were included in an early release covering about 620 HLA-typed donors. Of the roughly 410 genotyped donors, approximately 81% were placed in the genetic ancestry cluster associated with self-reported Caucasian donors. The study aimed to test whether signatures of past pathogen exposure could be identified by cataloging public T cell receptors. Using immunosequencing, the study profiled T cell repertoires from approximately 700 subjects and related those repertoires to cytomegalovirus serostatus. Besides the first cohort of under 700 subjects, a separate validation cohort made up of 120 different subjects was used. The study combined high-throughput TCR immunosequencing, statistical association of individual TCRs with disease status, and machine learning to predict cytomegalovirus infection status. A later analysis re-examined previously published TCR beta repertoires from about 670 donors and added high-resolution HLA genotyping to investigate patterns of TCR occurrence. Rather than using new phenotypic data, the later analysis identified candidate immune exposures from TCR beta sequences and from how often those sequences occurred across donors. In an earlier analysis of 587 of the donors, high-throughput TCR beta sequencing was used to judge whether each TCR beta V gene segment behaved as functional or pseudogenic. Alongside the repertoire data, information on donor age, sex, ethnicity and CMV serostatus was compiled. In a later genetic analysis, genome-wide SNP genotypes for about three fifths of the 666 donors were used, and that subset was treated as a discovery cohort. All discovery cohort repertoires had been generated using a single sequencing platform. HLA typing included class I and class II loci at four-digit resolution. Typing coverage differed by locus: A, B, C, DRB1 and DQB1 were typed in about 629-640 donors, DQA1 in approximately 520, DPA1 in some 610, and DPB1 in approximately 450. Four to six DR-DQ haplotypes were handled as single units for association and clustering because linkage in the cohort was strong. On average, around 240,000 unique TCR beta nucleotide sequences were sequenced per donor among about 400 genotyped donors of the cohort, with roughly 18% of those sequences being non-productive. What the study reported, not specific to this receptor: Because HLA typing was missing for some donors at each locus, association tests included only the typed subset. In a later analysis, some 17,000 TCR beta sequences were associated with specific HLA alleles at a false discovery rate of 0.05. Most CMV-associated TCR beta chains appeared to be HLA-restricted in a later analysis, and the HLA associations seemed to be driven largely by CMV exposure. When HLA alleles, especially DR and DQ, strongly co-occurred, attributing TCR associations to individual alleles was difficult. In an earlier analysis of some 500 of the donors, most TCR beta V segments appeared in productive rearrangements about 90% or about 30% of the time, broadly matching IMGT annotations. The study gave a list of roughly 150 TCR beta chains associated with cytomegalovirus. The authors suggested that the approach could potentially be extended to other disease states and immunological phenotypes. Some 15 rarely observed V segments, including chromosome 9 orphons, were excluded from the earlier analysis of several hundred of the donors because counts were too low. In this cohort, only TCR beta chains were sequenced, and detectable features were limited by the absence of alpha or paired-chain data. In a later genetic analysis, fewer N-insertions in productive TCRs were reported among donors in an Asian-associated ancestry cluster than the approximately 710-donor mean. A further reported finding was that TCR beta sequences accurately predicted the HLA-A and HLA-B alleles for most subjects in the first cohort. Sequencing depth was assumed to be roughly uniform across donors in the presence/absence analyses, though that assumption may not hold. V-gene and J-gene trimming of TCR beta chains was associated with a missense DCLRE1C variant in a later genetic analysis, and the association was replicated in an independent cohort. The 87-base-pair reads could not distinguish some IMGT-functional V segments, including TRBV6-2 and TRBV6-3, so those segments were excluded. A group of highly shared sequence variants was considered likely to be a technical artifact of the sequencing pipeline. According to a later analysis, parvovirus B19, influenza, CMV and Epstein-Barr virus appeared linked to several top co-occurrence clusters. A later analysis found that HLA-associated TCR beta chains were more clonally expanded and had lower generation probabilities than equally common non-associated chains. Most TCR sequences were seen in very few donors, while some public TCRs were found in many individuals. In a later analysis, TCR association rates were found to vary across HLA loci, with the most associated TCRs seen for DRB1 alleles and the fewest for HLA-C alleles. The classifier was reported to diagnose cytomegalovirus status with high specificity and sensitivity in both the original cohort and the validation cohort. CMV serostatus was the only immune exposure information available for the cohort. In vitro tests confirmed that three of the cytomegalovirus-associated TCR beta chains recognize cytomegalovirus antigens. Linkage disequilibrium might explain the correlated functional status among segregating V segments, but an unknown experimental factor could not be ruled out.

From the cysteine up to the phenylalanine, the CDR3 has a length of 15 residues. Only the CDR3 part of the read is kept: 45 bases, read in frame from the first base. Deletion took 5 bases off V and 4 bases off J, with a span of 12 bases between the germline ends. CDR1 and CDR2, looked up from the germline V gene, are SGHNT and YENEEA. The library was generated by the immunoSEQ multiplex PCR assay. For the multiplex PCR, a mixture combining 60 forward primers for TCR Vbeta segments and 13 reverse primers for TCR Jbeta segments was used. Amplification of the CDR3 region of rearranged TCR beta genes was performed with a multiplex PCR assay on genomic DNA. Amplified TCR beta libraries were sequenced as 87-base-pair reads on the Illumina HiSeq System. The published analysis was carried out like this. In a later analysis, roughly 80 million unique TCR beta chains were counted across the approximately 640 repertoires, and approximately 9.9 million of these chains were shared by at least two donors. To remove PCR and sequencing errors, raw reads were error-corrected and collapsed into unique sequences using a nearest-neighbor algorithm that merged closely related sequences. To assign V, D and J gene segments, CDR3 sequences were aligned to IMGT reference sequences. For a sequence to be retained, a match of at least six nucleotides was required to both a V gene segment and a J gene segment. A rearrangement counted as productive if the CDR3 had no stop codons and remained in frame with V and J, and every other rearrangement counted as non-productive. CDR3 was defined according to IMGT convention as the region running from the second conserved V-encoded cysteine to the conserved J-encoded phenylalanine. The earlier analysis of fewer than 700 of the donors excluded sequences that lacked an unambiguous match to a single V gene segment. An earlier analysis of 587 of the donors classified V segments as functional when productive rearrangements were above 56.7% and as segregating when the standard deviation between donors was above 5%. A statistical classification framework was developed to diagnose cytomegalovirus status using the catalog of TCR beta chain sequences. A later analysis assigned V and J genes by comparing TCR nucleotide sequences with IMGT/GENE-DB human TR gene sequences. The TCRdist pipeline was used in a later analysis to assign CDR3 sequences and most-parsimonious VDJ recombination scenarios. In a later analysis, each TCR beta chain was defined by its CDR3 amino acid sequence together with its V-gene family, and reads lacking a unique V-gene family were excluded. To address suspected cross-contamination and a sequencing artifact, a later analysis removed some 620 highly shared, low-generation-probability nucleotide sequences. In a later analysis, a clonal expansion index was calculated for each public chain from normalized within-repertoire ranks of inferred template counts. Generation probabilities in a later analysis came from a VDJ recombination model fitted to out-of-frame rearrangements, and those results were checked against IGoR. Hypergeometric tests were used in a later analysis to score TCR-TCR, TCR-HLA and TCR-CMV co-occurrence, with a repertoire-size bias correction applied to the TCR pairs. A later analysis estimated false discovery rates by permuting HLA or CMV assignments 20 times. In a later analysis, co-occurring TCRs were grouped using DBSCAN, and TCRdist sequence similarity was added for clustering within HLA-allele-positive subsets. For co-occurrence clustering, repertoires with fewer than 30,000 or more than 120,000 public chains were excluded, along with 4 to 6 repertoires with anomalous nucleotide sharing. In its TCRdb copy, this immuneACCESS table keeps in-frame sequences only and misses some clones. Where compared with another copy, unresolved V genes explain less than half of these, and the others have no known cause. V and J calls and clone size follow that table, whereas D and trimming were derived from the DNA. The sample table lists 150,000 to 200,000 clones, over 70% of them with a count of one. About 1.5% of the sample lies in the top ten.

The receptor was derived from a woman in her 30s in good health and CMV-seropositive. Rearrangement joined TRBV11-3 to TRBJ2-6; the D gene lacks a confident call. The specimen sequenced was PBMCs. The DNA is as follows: TGTGCCAGCAGCCCCCTTTCCTTGGGGGCCAACGTCCTGACTTTC. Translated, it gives CASSPLSLGANVLTF.